This TCR beta chain was recorded in a study of T cell repertoires in ileal Crohn's disease. Study as a whole: TCRB immunosequencing input was around 540 nanograms of biopsy DNA per sample.

Data came from immunoSEQ multiplex PCR; TCRdb stores just in-frame clones and leaves some out. The sample lists 15,000 or so clones, under 80% seen once, with about 15% in the top ten. Specified time point: inflamed ileum from the surgical specimen. Trimming took 8 bases from V and 4 from J, leaving 12 bases between them. The CDR3 loop spans 13 amino acids. Germline CDR1 reads MNHEY; CDR2 reads SMNVEV (reference sequence). This TCR was recovered from an adult with Crohn's disease. This chain connects TRBV27 to TRBJ1-3; TRBD1 might be the D (5 bases). Sequenced input: ileal tissue. The CDR3 loop is CASRSQAGNTIYF. In DNA form, the CDR3 reads TGTGCCAGCCGTTCACAGGCGGGAAACACCATATATTTT.